The rows below give T cell receptor beta chains drawn from one sample of a study of vaccination and CD4 T cells after COVID-19. These receptors are not linked to any known antigen. TCRdb independently ran MiXCR on the PCR reads; one entry per CDR3 protein. The sample holds about 14,000 distinct CDR3 sequences, over 25% seen once. The sample was CD4+ T cells from blood, cultured in vitro, taken before SARS-CoV-2 vaccination. The receptors shown here come from a human donor who received a COVID-19 vaccine. Each CDR3 is given with its conserved first and last residue. Only some rows state a clone size, as once, few, many or a class for expanded clones.

CDR3 length | J gene | V gene | clone size | CDR3 protein
14 | TRBJ2-1 | TRBV6-1 | few | CASNRQGAGDEQFF
13 | TRBJ2-7 | TRBV7-9 | - | CASSHSETYEQYF
15 | TRBJ2-5 | TRBV20-1 | few | CSARDRRSGQETQYF
14 | TRBJ2-2 | TRBV9 | - | CASSAIGVSGELFF
12 | TRBJ2-7 | TRBV5-1 | few | CASSLRGTEQYF
14 | TRBJ1-4 | TRBV7-2 | - | CASSPSRGGEKLFF
15 | TRBJ2-5 | TRBV6-5 | - | CASSSGQARQETQYF
17 | TRBJ2-3 | TRBV20-1 | few | CSASGVAGPGMADTQYF
17 | TRBJ1-6 | TRBV6-1 | - | CVSKPRAGQTSRSPLHF
17 | TRBJ2-5 | TRBV3-1 | - | CASSQDSWRGGAETQYF
14 | TRBJ2-7 | TRBV12-5 | - | CASGPGTGTHEQYF
14 | TRBJ1-5 | TRBV25-1 | - | CASSAQGGGQPQHF
16 | TRBJ2-2 | TRBV10-3 | few | CAIGTSGGRDTGELFF
16 | TRBJ2-3 | TRBV20-1 | few | CSAIGLLAGKHDTQYF
15 | TRBJ2-2 | TRBV10-3 | - | CAISAGTGNTGELFF
15 | TRBJ1-2 | TRBV9 | - | CASSVQRGPLYGYTF
15 | TRBJ1-2 | TRBV6-1 | - | CASSEFGEMTYGYTF
13 | TRBJ1-1 | TRBV20-1 | - | CSARETGDTEAFF
14 | TRBJ2-7 | TRBV20-1 | few | CSARDSGQPYEQYF
17 | TRBJ2-5 | TRBV3-1 | - | CASSQISLAVYQETQYF
14 | TRBJ1-5 | TRBV28 | - | CASSLGQAAGPQHF
23 | TRBJ2-2 | TRBV7-9 | - | CASSLYAGTSGGLVGPKTGELFF
14 | TRBJ2-7 | TRBV20-1 | once | CSAGLAGPPYEQYF
15 | TRBJ2-3 | TRBV10-1 | - | CASSESGARADTQYF
18 | TRBJ1-6 | TRBV6-1 | few | CASSERHGESSYNSPLHF
13 | TRBJ2-5 | TRBV2 | - | CASSGTGQETQYF
13 | TRBJ1-1 | TRBV19 | - | CARSLRENTEAFF
15 | TRBJ1-6 | TRBV6-5 | - | CASSYRGQDDSPLHF
20 | TRBJ2-3 | TRBV19 | - | CASSTQGPAHLRTHTDTQYF
12 | TRBJ1-1 | TRBV29-1 | - | CSVRDPDTEAFF
15 | TRBJ1-4 | TRBV5-5 | - | CASSLALGRYEKLFF
15 | TRBJ1-6 | TRBV5-1 | few | CASSLDGTGRSPLHF
14 | TRBJ2-2 | TRBV10-3 | - | CATLPREDTGELFF
13 | TRBJ1-6 | TRBV7-2 | few | CASSLRGNSPLHF
13 | TRBJ2-5 | TRBV30 | few | CAWNRGGRETQYF
15 | TRBJ1-3 | TRBV20-1 | few | CSARDRGQPGNTIYF
14 | TRBJ2-7 | TRBV6-4 | few | CASSDSALSYEQYF
14 | TRBJ2-2 | TRBV19 | - | CASSSQGATGELFF